The 14 T cell receptor beta chains below were found in one sample sequenced in a study of CD8 T cells in Susac syndrome. RNA was extracted with the RNeasy kit, and a quantity of about 0.45 to 1 ug was reverse transcribed using random hexamers. TCRdb ran MiXCR on the immunoSEQ multiplex PCR reads and lists one entry per CDR3 protein. The profile shows roughly 150,000 distinct CDR3 sequences, nearly 97% of them singletons. Material: CD4+ T cells from PBMCs. The source is a human donor with Susac syndrome.

V and J are TRBV5-1 and TRBJ2-7; D remains ambiguous. The CDR3 has 13 residues. V lost 1 base and J lost 3, with 8 bases in between. Germline V gene sequence: CDR1 SGHRS, CDR2 YFSETQ. The CDR3 nucleotides are TGCGCCAGCAGCTTGACGGCGGACTACGAGCAGTACTTC. Translated: CASSLTADYEQYF.

The chain combines TRBV12-5 with TRBJ1-6; 8 nucleotides agree with TRBD1. Germline V CDR1 and CDR2: LGHNT, FRNRAP. V trimming: 3 bases; J trimming: 14 bases; junction bases outside the gene matches: 9. CDR3 length equals 14 residues. The CDR3 is CASGLQGDTNSLHF. The CDR3 nucleotides read TGTGCTAGTGGTTTACAGGGGGATACGAACTCCCTCCACTTT.

CDR3 amino acids: CSGRNRTAYWAFF. As DNA, the CDR3 is TGCAGCGGGCGGAATAGGACAGCATATTGGGCTTTCTTT. The chain uses TRBV29-1 and TRBJ1-1, with a possible D match to TRBD1 (6 bases). The CDR3 has 13 residues. Trimming took 7 bases from V and 11 from J, leaving 23 bases between them. Germline CDR1 and CDR2: SQVTM and ANQGSEA.

The V call is TRBV18, the J call TRBJ1-5; D is unresolved. There are 14 residues in the CDR3. The germline V gene encodes CDR1 KGHSH and CDR2 LQKENI. V was pared by 5 bases and J by 0 bases, with 8 bases between. CDR3 amino acids: CASSSGNSNQPQHF. CDR3 sequence (DNA): TGTGCCAGCTCATCCGGGAATAGCAATCAGCCCCAGCATTTT.

V is TRBV15 and J is TRBJ2-5; a weak D match, TRBD2 (5 bases). The CDR3 is 14 residues long. Germline-derived CDR1 and CDR2 are LNHNV and YYDKDF (reference sequence). V was cut by 3 bases and J by 7 bases, with 15 bases left in between. This CDR3 is CATSSSSRGLTQYF. As DNA, the CDR3 is TGTGCCACCAGCAGCTCTAGCCGGGGTTTGACCCAGTACTTC. Full variable domain (remainder filled in from reference TRBV15 and TRBJ2-5): DAMVIQNPRYQVTQFGKPVTLSCSQTLNHNVMYWYQQKSSQAPKLLFHYYDKDFNNEADTPDNFQSRRPNTSFCFLDIRSPGLGDTAMYLCATSSSSRGLTQYFGPGTRLLVL.

In this sample, this clonotype turned up a few times. J is TRBJ2-4 and V is TRBV28; no clear D gene. From germline, CDR1 is MDHEN and CDR2 SYDVKM. CDR3 size: 11 residues. Trimming took 2 bases from V and 4 from J, leaving 0 bases between them. The CDR3: CASSLKNIQYF. The CDR3 DNA follows: TGTGCCAGCAGTTTAAAAAACATTCAGTACTTC.

The V and J genes are TRBV3-1 and TRBJ2-1; 10 bases fit TRBD2. Germline assignment: CDR1 LGHDT and CDR2 YNNKEL (reference sequence). V shed 2 bases and J 8 bases; nucleotides not matched to a gene: 3. The CDR3 runs to 14 residues. The CDR3 region is CASSQSGRVDEQFF. The CDR3 nucleotides are TGTGCCAGCAGCCAAAGCGGGAGGGTGGATGAGCAGTTCTTC.

The chain uses TRBV29-1 and TRBJ2-5; D possibly corresponds to TRBD2 (5 bases). Germline V gene data show CDR1 as SQVTM and CDR2 as ANQGSEA. The V and J ends lost 5 bases and 4 bases respectively, with 14 bases between them. The length of the CDR3 is 13 residues. The CDR3 DNA follows: TGCAGCGTTACGGGGAACATGGGAGAGACCCAGTACTTC. Protein sequence: CSVTGNMGETQYF.

The J gene is TRBJ1-2, the V gene TRBV29-1; D is undetermined. The CDR3 spans 11 residues. The V end was cut by 3 bases, the J end by 4 bases, with 6 bases between. Germline CDR1 and CDR2: SQVTM and ANQGSEA. CDR3 residues: CSVDPLYGYTF. CDR3 in DNA: TGCAGCGTTGATCCCCTCTATGGCTACACCTTC.

The chain is built from TRBV9 and TRBJ2-6; D is unresolved. Trimming took 1 base from V and 6 from J, leaving 17 bases between them. This CDR3 is 17 amino acids long. From germline, CDR1 is SGDLS and CDR2 YYNGEE. The CDR3 DNA sequence: TGTGCCAGCAGCGTATTGTCGGGTTCACTTCCGGCCAACGTCCTGACTTTC. It is translated as CASSVLSGSLPANVLTF.

This rearrangement joins TRBV7-2 to TRBJ2-1, with 14 bases that match TRBD2. The germline V gene has CDR1 SGHTA and CDR2 FQGNSA. The CDR3 totals 14 residues. V dropped 10 bases and J dropped 9; count of bases not matched to a gene: 8. DNA of the CDR3: TGTGCCATCAGACTAGCGGGAGGGCCTTTTGAGCAGTTCTTC. This translates into CAIRLAGGPFEQFF. The whole variable domain, remainder taken from reference TRBV7-2 and TRBJ2-1, is GAGVSQSPSNKVTEKGKDVELRCDPISGHTALYWYRQSLGQGLEFLIYFQGNSAPDKSGLPSDRFSAERTGGSVSTLTIQRTQQEDSAVYLCAIRLAGGPFEQFFGPGTRLTVL.

The chain recombines TRBV29-1 with TRBJ1-5; TRBD1 matches at 7 bases. The CDR3 sequence is 14 residues long. Germline loops: CDR1 SQVTM, CDR2 ANQGSEA. The V and J ends lost 4 bases and 5 bases, in that order; junction bases with no gene match: 8. CDR3 sequence reads: CSVVGDSVDQPQHF. The CDR3 DNA follows: TGCAGCGTTGTCGGGGACAGTGTGGATCAGCCCCAGCATTTT.

CDR3 in DNA: TGTGCCACCGTCGCTCCAGGGAGGTGGTATGGCTACACCTTC. It codes for CATVAPGRWYGYTF. The chain employs TRBV15 and TRBJ1-2, with D tentatively TRBD1 (5 bases). The CDR3 totals 14 residues. Germline loops: CDR1 LNHNV, CDR2 YYDKDF (reference sequence). V dropped 8 bases and J dropped 5 bases, with 18 bases sitting between them.

The rearrangement uses TRBV25-1 and TRBJ2-2, with 11 bases fitting TRBD1. CDR1 and CDR2 from the germline V gene are MGHDK and SYGVNS. The V segment lost 8 bases and the J segment 6 bases; nucleotides outside the gene matches: 8. The CDR3 is made up of 15 amino acids. The CDR3 nucleotides read TGTGCCAGCCACCAGGGACAGGGGGTTGCCGGGGAGCTGTTTTTT. It yields the protein CASHQGQGVAGELFF. The whole variable domain, filled in from reference TRBV25-1 and TRBJ2-2, reads EADIYQTPRYLVIGTGKKITLECSQTMGHDKMYWYQQDPGMELHLIHYSYGVNSTEKGDLSSESTVSRIRTEHFPLTLESARPSHTSQYLCASHQGQGVAGELFFGEGSRLTVL.